This T cell receptor (beta chain) was obtained from a study of PD-1 blockade in classical Hodgkin lymphoma. The length of the CDR3 is 15 residues. Germline lookup yields CDR1 MGHRA and CDR2 YSYEKL. The V end lost 1 base, the J end lost 0 bases, and 9 bases lay between the germline ends. All trial patients relapsed after autologous stem cell transplantation. Libraries were prepared by immunoSEQ multiplex PCR; TCRdb keeps only in-frame clonotypes and omits some of them. This table has more than 90,000 clones, 75% to 90% appearing once. This material consisted of peripheral blood mononuclear cells (PBMCs), taken before the second cycle of nivolumab. The J gene is TRBJ2-5, the V gene TRBV4-1; a weak D match, TRBD1 (6 bases). The sequence came from a human donor with classical Hodgkin lymphoma. The CDR3 protein is CASSQGDRYQETQYF. The CDR3 coding sequence is TGCGCCAGCAGCCAAGGAGACAGGTACCAAGAGACCCAGTACTTC.